These T cell receptor beta chains were read from a single sample in a study of CD8 T cells in ankylosing spondylitis. One entry per CDR3 protein results from TCRdb running MiXCR on the 5' RACE reads. The table lists around 330,000 distinct CDR3 sequences, roughly 12% of them singletons. Sequencing was performed on blood, either unsorted or a sorted T cell fraction (not recorded which). These receptor sequences come from a female donor with ankylosing spondylitis or in good health (not recorded which). Each CDR3 is given with its conserved first and last residue. Fields, in order: CDR3 length, clone size, D gene, V gene, J gene, CDR3 protein, CDR3 DNA. D genes are given only for firm matches. Size is omitted from some rows. Given values are once, few, many or a class for expanded clones.

>16|-|TRBD2|TRBV5-6|TRBJ2-1
CASSFSLAGGYNEQSF
TGTGCCAGCAGCTTTTCCCTAGCGGGGGGCTACAATGAGCAGTCCTTC
>17|few|TRBD2|TRBV20-1|TRBJ2-4
CCARGGTSGIAKNIQYF
TGCTGTGCTAGAGGGGGTACTAGCGGGATAGCCAAAAACATTCAGTACTTC
>14|-|TRBD2|TRBV20-1|TRBJ2-3
CSAPLAGVTDTQYF
TGCAGTGCACCACTAGCGGGAGTGACAGATACGCAGTATTTT
>13|many|-|TRBV5-1|TRBJ2-3
CASSLGGTDTQYF
TGTGCCAGCAGTTTAGGGGGCACAGATACGCAGTATTTT
>14|few|-|TRBV5-1|TRBJ2-2
CASSFDEWAGELFF
TGCGCCAGCAGCTTTGATGAGTGGGCCGGGGAGCTGTTTTTT
>13|many|-|TRBV7-2|TRBJ2-7
CASLDRSSYEQYF
TGTGCCAGCCTTGACAGGAGCTCCTACGAGCAGTACTTC
>13|many|-|TRBV10-1|TRBJ2-3
CASSDHTGLSQYF
TGCGCCAGCAGTGATCACACAGGTTTGTCGCAGTATTTT
>15|many|TRBD2|TRBV5-1|TRBJ2-5
CASSAGLAEQETQYF
TGCGCCAGCAGCGCGGGACTAGCGGAACAAGAGACCCAGTACTTC
>13|-|TRBD1|TRBV28|TRBJ2-7
CASTQDRGSEQYF
TGTGCCAGCACTCAGGACAGGGGGTCCGAGCAGTACTTC
>15|-|TRBD1|TRBV3-1|TRBJ1-6
CACSRTGTGSSPLHF
TGTGCCTGCAGCCGAACCGGGACAGGGAGTTCACCCCTCCACTTT
>13|-|-|TRBV10-3|TRBJ1-5
CAISESATQPQHF
TGTGCCATCAGTGAGTCGGCCACTCAGCCCCAGCATTTT
>14|-|-|TRBV6-2/TRBV6-3|TRBJ2-7
CASSVEQVPYEQYF
TGTGCCAGCAGTGTGGAACAGGTACCCTACGAGCAGTACTTC
>14|many|-|TRBV6-5|TRBJ1-2
CASSYSSGGDGYTF
TGTGCCAGCAGTTACTCGTCCGGGGGGGATGGCTACACCTTC
>15|many|TRBD2|TRBV11-2|TRBJ2-7
CASSPVGGVSYEQYF
TGTGCCAGCAGCCCCGTCGGGGGGGTAAGCTACGAGCAGTACTTC
>14|many|TRBD1|TRBV10-3|TRBJ2-1
CAITGTGPYNEQFF
TGTGCCATCACTGGGACAGGCCCCTACAATGAGCAGTTCTTC
>15|-|TRBD2|TRBV2|TRBJ2-4
CASRTSGVAKNIQYF
TGTGCCAGCAGAACTAGCGGAGTAGCCAAAAACATTCAGTACTTC
>15|many|-|TRBV7-2|TRBJ2-3
CASRKRVTSTDTQYF
TGTGCCAGCCGTAAGCGGGTTACTAGCACAGATACGCAGTATTTT
>11|many|-|TRBV12-3/TRBV12-4|TRBJ2-7
CASRNMYEQYF
TGTGCCAGCAGGAATATGTACGAGCAGTACTTC
>15|many|TRBD2|TRBV5-1|TRBJ2-7
CASSLLAGGLYEQYF
TGCGCCAGCAGCTTGTTGGCGGGGGGTCTTTACGAGCAGTACTTC
>18|few|TRBD1|TRBV19|TRBJ2-3
CASSIDGVGGALPDTQYF
TGTGCCAGTAGTATAGATGGTGTAGGGGGCGCATTACCGGATACGCAGTATTTT
>15|-|TRBD1|TRBV6-1|TRBJ2-7
CASSPQTGGPYEQYF
TGTGCCAGCAGTCCCCAGACAGGGGGACCCTACGAGCAGTACTTC
>15|many|-|TRBV7-9|TRBJ1-3
CASSREILSGNTIYF
TGTGCCAGCAGCCGCGAAATTCTCTCTGGAAACACCATATATTTT
>16|few|TRBD1|TRBV3-1|TRBJ1-4
CASSPKLTGANEKLFF
TGTGCCAGCAGCCCAAAACTGACAGGGGCTAATGAAAAACTGTTTTTT